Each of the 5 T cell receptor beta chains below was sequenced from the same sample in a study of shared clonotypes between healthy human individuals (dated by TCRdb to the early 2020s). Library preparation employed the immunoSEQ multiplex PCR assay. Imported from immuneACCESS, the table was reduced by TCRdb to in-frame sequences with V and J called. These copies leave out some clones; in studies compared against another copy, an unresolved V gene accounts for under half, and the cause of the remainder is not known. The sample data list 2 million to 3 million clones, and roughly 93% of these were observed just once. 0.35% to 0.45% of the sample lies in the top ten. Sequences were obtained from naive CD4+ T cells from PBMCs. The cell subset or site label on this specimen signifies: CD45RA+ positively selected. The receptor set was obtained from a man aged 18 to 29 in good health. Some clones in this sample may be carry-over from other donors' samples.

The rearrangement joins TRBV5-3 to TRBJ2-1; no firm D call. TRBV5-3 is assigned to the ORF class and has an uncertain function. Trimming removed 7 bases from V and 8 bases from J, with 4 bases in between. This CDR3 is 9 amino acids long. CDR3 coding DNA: TGTGCCAGAGGGGATGAGCAGTTCTTC. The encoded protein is CARGDEQFF.

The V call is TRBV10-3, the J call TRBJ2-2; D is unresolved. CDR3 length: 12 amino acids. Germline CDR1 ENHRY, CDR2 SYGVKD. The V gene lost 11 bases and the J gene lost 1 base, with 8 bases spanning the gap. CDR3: CAVRLNTGELFF. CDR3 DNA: TGTGCCGTTAGATTGAACACCGGGGAGCTGTTTTTT.

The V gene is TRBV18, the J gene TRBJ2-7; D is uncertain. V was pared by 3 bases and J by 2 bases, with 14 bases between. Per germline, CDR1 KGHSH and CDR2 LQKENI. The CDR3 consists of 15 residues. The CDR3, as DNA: TGTGCCAGCTCACCCGCAGGAAAATCTACCTACGAGCAGTACTTC. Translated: CASSPAGKSTYEQYF.

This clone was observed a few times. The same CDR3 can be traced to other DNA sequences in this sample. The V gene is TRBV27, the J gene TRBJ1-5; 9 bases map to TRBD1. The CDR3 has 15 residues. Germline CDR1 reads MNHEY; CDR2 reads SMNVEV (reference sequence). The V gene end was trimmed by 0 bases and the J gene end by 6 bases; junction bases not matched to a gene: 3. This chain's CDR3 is CASSLSDRGGQPQHF. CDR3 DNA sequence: TGTGCCAGCAGTTTATCGGACAGGGGAGGTCAGCCCCAGCATTTT.

Written as DNA, the CDR3 is TGTGCCAGAAGTTCGATCAAGACAGAGAATAGCAATCAGCCCCAGCATTTT. Translation gives CARSSIKTENSNQPQHF. The chain employs TRBV5-3 and TRBJ1-5, with TRBD1 as a possible D gene (5 bases). Being an ORF, TRBV5-3 has a function that is uncertain. V gave up 5 bases and J gave up 0 bases, with 18 bases separating them. This CDR3 has 17 residues.